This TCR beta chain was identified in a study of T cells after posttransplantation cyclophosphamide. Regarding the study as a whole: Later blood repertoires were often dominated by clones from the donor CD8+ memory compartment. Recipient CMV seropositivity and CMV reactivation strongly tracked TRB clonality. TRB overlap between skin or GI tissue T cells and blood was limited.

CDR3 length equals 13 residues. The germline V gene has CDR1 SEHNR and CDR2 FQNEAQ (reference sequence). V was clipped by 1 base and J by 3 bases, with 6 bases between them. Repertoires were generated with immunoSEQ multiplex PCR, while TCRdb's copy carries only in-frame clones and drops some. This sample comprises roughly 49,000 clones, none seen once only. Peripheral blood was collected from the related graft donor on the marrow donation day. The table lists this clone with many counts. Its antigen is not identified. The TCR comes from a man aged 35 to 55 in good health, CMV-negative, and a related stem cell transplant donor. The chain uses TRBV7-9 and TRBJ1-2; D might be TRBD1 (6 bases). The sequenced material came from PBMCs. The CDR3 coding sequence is TGTGCCAGCAGCTTAGGGGGGCACTATGGCTACACCTTC. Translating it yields CASSLGGHYGYTF.